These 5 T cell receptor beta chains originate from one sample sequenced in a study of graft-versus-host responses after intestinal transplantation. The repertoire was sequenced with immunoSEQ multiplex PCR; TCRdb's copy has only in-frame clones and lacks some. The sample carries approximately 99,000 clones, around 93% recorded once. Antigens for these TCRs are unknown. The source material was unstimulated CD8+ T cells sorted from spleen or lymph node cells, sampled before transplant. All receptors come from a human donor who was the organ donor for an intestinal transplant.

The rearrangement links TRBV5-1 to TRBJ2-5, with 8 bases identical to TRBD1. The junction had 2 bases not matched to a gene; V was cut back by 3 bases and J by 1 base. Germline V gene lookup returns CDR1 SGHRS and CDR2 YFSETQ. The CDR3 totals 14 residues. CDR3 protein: CASSSDRVQETQYF. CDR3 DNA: TGCGCCAGCAGCTCGGACAGGGTCCAAGAGACCCAGTACTTC. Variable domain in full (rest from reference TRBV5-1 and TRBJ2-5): KAGVTQTPRYLIKTRGQQVTLSCSPISGHRSVSWYQQTPGQGLQFLFEYFSETQRNKGNFPGRFSGRQFSNSRSEMNVSTLELGDSALYLCASSSDRVQETQYFGPGTRLLVL.

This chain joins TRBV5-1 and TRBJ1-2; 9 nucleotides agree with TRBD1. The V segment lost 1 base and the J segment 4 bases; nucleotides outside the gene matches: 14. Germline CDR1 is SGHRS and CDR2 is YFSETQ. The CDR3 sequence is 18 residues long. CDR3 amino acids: CASSLTLPGTGTLYGYTF. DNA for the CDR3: TGCGCCAGCAGCTTGACGCTTCCCGGGACAGGGACTCTCTATGGCTACACCTTC.

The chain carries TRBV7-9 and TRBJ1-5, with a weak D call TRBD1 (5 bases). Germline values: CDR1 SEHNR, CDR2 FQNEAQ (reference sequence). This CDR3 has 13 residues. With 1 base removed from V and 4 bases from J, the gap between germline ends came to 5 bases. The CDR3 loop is CASSLGTNQPQHF. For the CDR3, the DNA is TGTGCCAGCAGCTTAGGGACAAATCAGCCCCAGCATTTT.

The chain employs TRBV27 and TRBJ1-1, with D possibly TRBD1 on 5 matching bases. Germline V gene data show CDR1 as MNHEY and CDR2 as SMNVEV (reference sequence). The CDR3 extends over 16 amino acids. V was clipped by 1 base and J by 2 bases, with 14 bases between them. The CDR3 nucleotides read TGTGCCAGCAGTTTATACTGGGGGGGGATAAACACTGAAGCTTTCTTT. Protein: CASSLYWGGINTEAFF.

CDR3 region: CASSTGELTRVQPQHF. The CDR3 DNA sequence: TGTGCCAGCAGTACAGGGGAATTGACGAGGGTTCAGCCCCAGCATTTT. The chain combines TRBV28 with TRBJ1-5, with TRBD1 matching 7 bases. With 5 bases clipped from V and 6 bases from J, the junction kept 13 bases outside the gene matches. This CDR3 is 16 amino acids long. Germline V gene data show CDR1 as MDHEN and CDR2 as SYDVKM.